This T cell receptor beta chain was identified during a study of T cell responses to AZD1222 COVID-19 vaccine. Clones were sequenced by immunoSEQ multiplex PCR, and TCRdb holds only the in-frame ones, with some missing. The table has about 85,000 clones, about 86% seen once. Findings and caveats of the study: Unmutated variant regions are reportedly the target of nearly half of TCRs that are spike-specific.

Between the trimmed V and J ends, which lost 7 bases and 0 bases, there was a span of 10 bases. CDR1 SGHRS and CDR2 YFSETQ come from the germline V gene. CDR3 length equals 14 residues. Turning to this clone: Its antigen is still unknown.

This sequence originates from an adult in good health. The rearrangement uses TRBV5-1 and TRBJ2-2; TRBD1 might be the D (6 bases). The material was peripheral blood, obtained on day 0 of AZD1222 vaccination. In DNA form, the CDR3 reads TGCGCCAGCCAAACAGGGACGAACACCGGGGAGCTGTTTTTT. It codes for CASQTGTNTGELFF. The variable domain in full, completed from reference TRBV5-1 and TRBJ2-2, reads KAGVTQTPRYLIKTRGQQVTLSCSPISGHRSVSWYQQTPGQGLQFLFEYFSETQRNKGNFPGRFSGRQFSNSRSEMNVSTLELGDSALYLCASQTGTNTGELFFGEGSRLTVL.